The TCR beta chain described here comes from a study of regulatory T cells in long-lasting Graves disease. With iRepertoire HTBI primers and Arm-PCR of CDR3 regions, TCR beta libraries were built. TCRdb re-analysed the multiplex PCR reads in MiXCR, keeping a single row per CDR3 protein. The repertoire holds around 400,000 distinct CDR3 sequences, with around 20% as singletons. The time point was: persistent/refractory GD, antithyroid drugs over 5 years with positive TRAb. PBMC-extracted RNA yielded the TCR library. The sample holds many counts of this clonotype. The source of this sequence is a female donor with Graves disease. Sample: peripheral blood mononuclear cells (PBMCs), taken when the disease was refractory, from a patient treated with antithyroid drugs.

CDR3 DNA: TGTGCCATCAGTGTAGATGGGTTTTCTAATGGCTACACCTTC. Translating it yields CAISVDGFSNGYTF. The V and J genes are TRBV10-3 and TRBJ1-2; D remains unclear. Trimming stripped 4 bases from V and 6 bases from J, with 15 bases between. The CDR3 has 14 residues. Looked up from germline, CDR1 is ENHRY and CDR2 is SYGVKD.